The 23 T cell receptor beta chains presented below share a single source sample, sequenced in a study of OX40 agonist ivuxolimab in advanced cancers. Generated by immunoSEQ multiplex PCR, the TCRdb table keeps only in-frame clones and is missing some. Among roughly 29,000 clones listed, approximately 81% were seen once. The material sequenced was CD4+ or CD8+ T cells sorted from blood, taken in a trial of the OX40 agonist ivuxolimab. The source is an adult with an advanced solid tumor such as melanoma, head and neck, liver or kidney cancer.

The rearrangement uses TRBV9 and TRBJ1-1; D is undetermined. In germline, CDR1 is SGDLS, CDR2 YYNGEE. CDR3 length: 15 amino acids. V was trimmed by 3 bases and J by 1 base, leaving 13 bases between them. CDR3 in amino acids: CASSARPEGNTEAFF. The CDR3 DNA reads as TGTGCCAGCAGCGCCCGTCCTGAGGGGAACACTGAAGCTTTCTTT.

The chain recombines TRBV20-1 with TRBJ1-1; D is ambiguous. Trimming shortened V by 5 bases and J by 5 bases, and 9 bases separated the two germline ends. The CDR3 is 11 residues long. Germline V gene sequence: CDR1 DFQATT, CDR2 SNEGSKA (reference sequence). The CDR3: CSAPVETEAFF. CDR3 nucleotides: TGCAGTGCTCCAGTGGAAACTGAAGCTTTCTTT.

This rearrangement joins TRBV28 to TRBJ1-2, with TRBD1 matching over 7 bases. In germline, CDR1 is MDHEN, CDR2 SYDVKM. The CDR3 loop spans 16 amino acids. Losses at the gene ends were 5 bases for V and 0 bases for J; bases not matched to a gene: 9. The CDR3 here is CASSPYPTGTNYGYTF. The CDR3 nucleotides read TGTGCCAGCAGTCCCTACCCGACAGGGACTAACTATGGCTACACCTTC.

The rearrangement joins TRBV28 to TRBJ1-6; D is possibly TRBD1 (6 bases). Germline values: CDR1 MDHEN, CDR2 SYDVKM. Trimming left V 6 bases short and J 8 bases short, with 14 bases between. The CDR3 sequence is 14 residues long. CDR3 sequence (DNA): TGTGCCAGCAGCTACCTATCAGGGGATTCACCCCTCCACTTT. This sequence encodes CASSYLSGDSPLHF.

The chain uses TRBV6-5 and TRBJ2-7; weak D call: TRBD1 (6 bases). Germline CDR1 MNHEY, CDR2 SVGAGI. The CDR3 loop spans 15 amino acids. Deletions cut 5 bases from V and 5 bases from J, with 19 bases between. The DNA for the CDR3 is TGTGCCAGCAGTCGAGGGACACCGGCCGAGGACGAGCAGTACTTC. Translation gives CASSRGTPAEDEQYF.

The rearrangement uses TRBV5-6 and TRBJ2-2, with 10 bases that match TRBD2. CDR1 is SGHDT, CDR2 YYEEEE, per germline. After removal of 3 bases from V and 6 bases from J, the junction contained 5 bases not matched to a gene. There are 15 residues in the CDR3. The CDR3 nucleotides are TGTGCCAGCAGCTGGCCTAGCGGGGGTGCCGGGGAGCTGTTTTTT. Residues: CASSWPSGGAGELFF.

The chain links TRBV28 to TRBJ1-1; D remains unclear. Germline loops: CDR1 MDHEN, CDR2 SYDVKM. V shed 5 bases and J shed 9 bases, with 22 bases lying between them. CDR3 length: 15 amino acids. The CDR3 reads CASSPVQALGLKAFF. CDR3 DNA sequence: TGTGCCAGCAGTCCAGTGCAGGCGCTGGGGTTGAAAGCTTTCTTT.

The CDR3 DNA reads TGTGCCAGCAGCGTACCTACAGGGGCGGCAACCTATGGCTACACCTTC. Protein sequence: CASSVPTGAATYGYTF. The chain is built from TRBV9 and TRBJ1-2, with 7 bases fitting TRBD1. Germline V gene sequence: CDR1 SGDLS, CDR2 YYNGEE. The CDR3 loop spans 16 amino acids. Losses at the gene ends were 1 base for V and 4 bases for J; bases not matched to a gene: 10.

This chain links TRBV6-5 with TRBJ1-1; 7 nucleotides align to TRBD1. Germline assignment: CDR1 MNHEY and CDR2 SVGAGI. The CDR3 spans 14 residues. J lost 5 bases, V lost 2 bases, and 5 bases had no gene match. The CDR3 region is CASSYETGQTEAFF. In DNA form, the CDR3 reads TGTGCCAGCAGTTACGAGACAGGGCAAACTGAAGCTTTCTTT.

The CDR3 region has the DNA TGTGCCAGCGCCGTACAGGGCCCCTACGAGCAGTACTTC. Protein sequence: CASAVQGPYEQYF. This chain uses TRBV27 with TRBJ2-7; D is perhaps TRBD1 (6 bases). Germline V CDR1 and CDR2: MNHEY, SMNVEV (reference sequence). The CDR3 runs to 13 residues. V gave up 8 bases and J gave up 2 bases, with 13 bases separating them.

This rearrangement joins TRBV9 to TRBJ2-1, with 7 positions matching TRBD2. This CDR3 has 17 amino acids. Trimming removed 3 bases from V and 1 base from J; junction bases left unmatched: 10. Germline V gives CDR1 SGDLS, CDR2 YYNGEE. CDR3 nucleotide sequence: TGTGCCAGCAGCGCAGGCAGCGGGGCCGGGTCCTACAATGAGCAGTTCTTC. It translates to CASSAGSGAGSYNEQFF.

This clone has just one count. This chain uses TRBV9 with TRBJ1-2; D is undetermined. The CDR3 runs 12 residues. Germline assignment: CDR1 SGDLS and CDR2 YYNGEE. Deletions cut 3 bases from V and 0 bases from J, with 3 bases between. The CDR3 nucleotides read TGTGCCAGCAGCGGGACTAACTATGGCTACACCTTC. Translating it yields CASSGTNYGYTF.

In its sample, this clone is large (0.1 to 1%). CDR3 sequence: CASRVLWPEDTQYF. DNA for the CDR3: TGTGCCAGCAGGGTCCTCTGGCCGGAGGATACGCAGTATTTT. The chain is built from TRBV28 and TRBJ2-3; D is undetermined. Germline V CDR1 and CDR2: MDHEN, SYDVKM. Trimming pared 6 bases from V and 6 bases from J, leaving 16 bases between. CDR3 length: 14 residues.

The rearrangement links TRBV10-3 to TRBJ2-1, with 11 bases fitting TRBD2. Germline trimming cut 6 bases from V and 4 bases from J; bases unmatched to any gene: 11. This CDR3 comprises 17 residues. The germline V gene encodes CDR1 ENHRY and CDR2 SYGVKD. As DNA, the CDR3 is TGTGCCATCAGAAATACTCCGGGACTAGCGGATTACAATGAGCAGTTCTTC. Amino acids: CAIRNTPGLADYNEQFF.

The rearrangement uses TRBV13 and TRBJ1-4; tentatively, D is TRBD1 (6 bases). The CDR3 is made up of 14 amino acids. Per the germline V gene, CDR1 is PRHDT and CDR2 is FYEKMQ (reference sequence). The V end was cut by 5 bases, the J end by 3 bases, with 10 bases between. The CDR3 DNA reads TGTGCCAGCAGCGAAGGGGGGGCTAATGAAAAACTGTTTTTT. This codes for CASSEGGANEKLFF.

The sample holds a few counts of this clone. This sequence joins TRBV2 and TRBJ1-3; D not certain. V was cut by 3 bases and J by 6 bases, with 15 bases left in between. The CDR3 spans 15 residues. The germline V gene encodes CDR1 SNHLY and CDR2 FYNNEI. The CDR3 spells CASSDDTGIANTIYF. The CDR3 DNA is TGTGCCAGCAGTGATGACACTGGAATCGCAAACACCATATATTTT. Complete variable domain (other parts from reference TRBV2 and TRBJ1-3): EPEVTQTPSHQVTQMGQEVILRCVPISNHLYFYWYRQILGQKVEFLVSFYNNEISEKSEIFDDQFSVERPDGSNFTLKIRSTKLEDSAMYFCASSDDTGIANTIYFGEGSWLTVV.

This chain uses TRBV10-2 with TRBJ2-7; D is perhaps TRBD2 (5 bases). Germline V gene sequence: CDR1 WSHSY, CDR2 SAAADI. Trimming cost V 3 bases and J 7 bases, with 13 bases left between them. The CDR3 loop spans 13 amino acids. The CDR3: CASSESDSREQYF. CDR3 DNA sequence: TGCGCCAGCAGTGAATCGGACTCTCGGGAGCAGTACTTC.

This chain joins TRBV7-9 and TRBJ2-5, with 12 nucleotides matching TRBD2. This CDR3 comprises 16 residues. Germline CDR1 reads SEHNR; CDR2 reads FQNEAQ (reference sequence). The J segment lost 5 bases and the V segment lost 5 bases, leaving 9 bases of the junction unmatched. The CDR3 region is CASSPPSGRAKETQYF. CDR3 in DNA: TGTGCCAGCAGCCCCCCTAGCGGGAGGGCCAAGGAGACCCAGTACTTC.

This chain links TRBV6-5 with TRBJ1-4, with 8 nucleotides matching TRBD1. The V segment lost 6 bases and the J segment 7 bases; nucleotides outside the gene matches: 13. Germline V gene data show CDR1 as MNHEY and CDR2 as SVGAGI. The CDR3 contains 16 residues. This CDR3 reads CASSYDRGGLLEKLFF. The CDR3 region has the DNA TGTGCCAGCAGCTACGACAGGGGCGGCCTGCTTGAAAAACTGTTTTTT.

Within the sample, this clone is medium-sized (0.01 to 0.1%). Other nucleotide sequences from this sample produce the same CDR3. This chain links TRBV19 with TRBJ2-7; 7 bases agree with TRBD1. Germline-derived CDR1 and CDR2 are LNHDA and SQIVND (reference sequence). Unmatched junction bases numbered 5, after V lost 3 bases and J lost 3 bases. The CDR3 contains 14 residues. The CDR3 sequence: CASSMGQIHYEQYF. CDR3 DNA sequence: TGTGCCAGTAGTATGGGACAGATTCACTACGAGCAGTACTTC.

The V and J genes are TRBV30 and TRBJ1-5; possible D gene TRBD1, 5 bases. V was cut by 0 bases and J by 2 bases, with 11 bases left in between. Per the germline V gene, CDR1 is GTSNPN and CDR2 is SVGIG (reference sequence). The CDR3 runs to 15 residues. The CDR3 loop reads CAWSVGQGGNQPQHF. The DNA for the CDR3 is TGTGCCTGGAGTGTAGGGCAGGGTGGCAATCAGCCCCAGCATTTT.

CDR3 DNA sequence: TGTGCCAGCAGTTTTCGGGGCAGGGGGCGGGAAAGCAATCAGCCCCAGCATTTT. This translates into CASSFRGRGRESNQPQHF. The chain recombines TRBV28 with TRBJ1-5; 8 nucleotides line up with TRBD1. This CDR3 region has 18 residues. Germline V gene lookup returns CDR1 MDHEN and CDR2 SYDVKM. V was clipped by 3 bases and J by 1 base; unmatched bases: 11.

The genes are TRBV6-6 and TRBJ1-2; D may be TRBD1 (6 bases). V was pared by 7 bases and J by 3 bases, with 15 bases between. Germline V gives CDR1 MNHNY, CDR2 SVGAGI (reference sequence). There are 14 residues in the CDR3. CDR3 sequence: CASKWGPDDYGYTF. CDR3 bases: TGTGCCAGCAAATGGGGGCCAGACGACTATGGCTACACCTTC.